This T cell receptor beta chain is drawn from a study of blood T cell repertoires in COVID-19. Background on the study: Italy, Spain and the United States were the sources of the convalescent and acute COVID-19 samples.

Deletions cut 0 bases from V and 1 base from J, with 6 bases between. There are 14 residues in the CDR3. In germline, CDR1 is SNHLY, CDR2 FYNNEI. Only in-frame clones appear in the TCRdb table, and some are missing; sequencing was by immunoSEQ multiplex PCR. The sample yields roughly 340,000 clones, around 91% seen once. The source of this sequence is a young woman who had recovered from COVID-19. V gene TRBV2 combines with J gene TRBJ1-1; no firm D call. The source material was peripheral blood. CDR3 bases: TGTGCCAGCAGTGAAGCGTTACAGAACACTGAAGCTTTCTTT. This codes for CASSEALQNTEAFF.